This T cell receptor beta chain was identified during a study of shared clonotypes between healthy human individuals. The V end lost 4 bases, the J end lost 6 bases, and 16 bases lay between the germline ends. The CDR3 spans 14 residues. In germline, CDR1 is SGHTA, CDR2 FQGNSA. Every immunoSEQ plate was one replicate of a subset's evenly spread DNA. The protocol was immunoSEQ multiplex PCR, while the TCRdb copy is restricted to in-frame clones and leaves out a portion. The sample holds roughly 1,500,000 clones, less than 99% seen once. This sequence joins TRBV7-2 and TRBJ2-7; D possibly corresponds to TRBD2 (5 bases). Input material: naive CD4+ T cells sorted from blood. As to subset: CD45RA+ positively selected. The sequence came from a man aged 25 to 40 in good health. CDR3 loop: CASSYQPSLAEQYF. CDR3 bases: TGTGCCAGCAGCTACCAACCCTCCCTAGCCGAGCAGTACTTC. Supplemented by reference TRBV7-2 and TRBJ2-7, the full variable domain reads GAGVSQSPSNKVTEKGKDVELRCDPISGHTALYWYRQSLGQGLEFLIYFQGNSAPDKSGLPSDRFSAERTGGSVSTLTIQRTQQEDSAVYLCASSYQPSLAEQYFGPGTRLTVT.